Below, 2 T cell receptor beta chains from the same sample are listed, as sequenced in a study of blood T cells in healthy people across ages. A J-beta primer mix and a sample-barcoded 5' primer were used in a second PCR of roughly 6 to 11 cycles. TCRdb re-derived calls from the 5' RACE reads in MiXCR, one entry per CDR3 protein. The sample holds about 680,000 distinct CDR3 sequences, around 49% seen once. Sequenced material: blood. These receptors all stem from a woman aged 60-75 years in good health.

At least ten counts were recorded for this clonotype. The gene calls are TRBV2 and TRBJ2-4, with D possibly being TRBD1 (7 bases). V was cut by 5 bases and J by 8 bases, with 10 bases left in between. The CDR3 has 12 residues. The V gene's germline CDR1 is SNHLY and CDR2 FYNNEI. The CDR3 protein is CASSSGGYIQYF. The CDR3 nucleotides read TGTGCCAGCAGTTCAGGGGGGTACATTCAGTACTTC.

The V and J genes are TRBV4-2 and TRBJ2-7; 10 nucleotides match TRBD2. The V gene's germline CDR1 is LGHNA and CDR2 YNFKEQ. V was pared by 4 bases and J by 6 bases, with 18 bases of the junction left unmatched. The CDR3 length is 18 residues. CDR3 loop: CASSPSASGRERLSEQYF. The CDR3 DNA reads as TGTGCCAGCAGCCCAAGTGCTAGCGGGAGAGAGAGACTTAGCGAGCAGTACTTC.